A selection of T cell receptor beta chains follows, all from one sample in a study of graft-versus-host responses after intestinal transplantation. TCRdb keeps only in-frame clones here, not all; method: immunoSEQ multiplex PCR. Here the sample spans roughly 100,000 clones, around 90% being singletons. These TCRs' antigens remain unknown. The source was unstimulated CD8+ T cells sorted from spleen or lymph node cells, collected before transplant. Receptors originate from a human donor who was the organ donor for an intestinal transplant. CDR3s include the opening cysteine and the closing phenylalanine or tryptophan.

j_call v_call cdr3_aa
TRBJ2-1 TRBV5-6 CASSFGTSGSSEQFF
TRBJ2-2 TRBV5-1 CASSLDESGTGELFF
TRBJ2-5 TRBV6-5 CASSLGTSGQETQYF
TRBJ2-5 TRBV7-8 CASRTGTSNTQYF
TRBJ2-7 TRBV29-1 CSVCGQGGYEQYF
TRBJ2-2 TRBV27 CASSTRGAGGPNTGELFF
TRBJ2-7 TRBV7-9 CASSSQTGFPYYEQYF
TRBJ2-3 TRBV28 CASSVAGNLADTQYF
TRBJ2-1 TRBV2 CASGSGTSGRGYRQFF
TRBJ1-1 TRBV5-4 CASSPEQGIVTEAFF
TRBJ2-2 TRBV27 CASSSIQRLNTGELFF
TRBJ1-5 TRBV12-5 CASDGRDSLLGQPQHF
TRBJ2-7 TRBV7-6 CASSLGTPPAYEQYF
TRBJ1-1 TRBV19 CASNSVSADMNTEAFF
TRBJ1-5 TRBV4-1 CASSLDSRTYSNQPQHF
TRBJ1-2 TRBV7-8 CASEIAPGYDGYGYTF
TRBJ2-2 TRBV6-6 CASVRESGELFF
TRBJ2-3 TRBV6-5 CASSPGDTQYF
TRBJ1-2 TRBV6-6 CASREVGGYTF
TRBJ1-5 TRBV29-1 CSVEDRGLGRQGRCNQPQHF
TRBJ1-4 TRBV5-4 CASSLNYEKLFF
TRBJ2-2 TRBV13 CASSSRLAGEVGGELFF